This T cell receptor (beta chain) was documented in a study of response to subunit inactivated influenza vaccine. Study observations and caveats: The authors put forward the suggestion that each seasonal influenza vaccination may bring in only a limited number of new T cells.

TCRdb re-analysed the RT-PCR reads in MiXCR, keeping a single row per CDR3 protein. Of approximately 680,000 distinct CDR3 sequences in the sample, less than 20% were seen once. V gave up 5 bases and J gave up 2 bases, with 9 bases separating them. The V gene's germline CDR1 is ENHRY and CDR2 SYGVKD. The CDR3 is 14 residues long. With respect to this clonotype: Its antigen is unidentified.

The receptor comes from a man in his fifties who received an inactivated influenza vaccine. The sequences come from PBMCs from blood, collected 11 to 12 days after vaccination. The chain employs TRBV10-3 and TRBJ2-2; D gene ambiguous. The CDR3 DNA follows: TGTGCCATCAGTAAAGGAGCTAACACCGGGGAGCTGTTTTTT. This translates into CAISKGANTGELFF.